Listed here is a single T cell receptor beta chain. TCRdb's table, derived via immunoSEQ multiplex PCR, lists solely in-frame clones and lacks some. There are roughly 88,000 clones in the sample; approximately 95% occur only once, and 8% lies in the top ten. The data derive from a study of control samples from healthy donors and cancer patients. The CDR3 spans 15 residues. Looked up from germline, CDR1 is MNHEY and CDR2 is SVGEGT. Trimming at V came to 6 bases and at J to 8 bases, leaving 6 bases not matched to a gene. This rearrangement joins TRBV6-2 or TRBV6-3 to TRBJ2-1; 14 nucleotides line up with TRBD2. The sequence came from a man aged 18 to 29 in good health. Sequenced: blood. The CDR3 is CASSPGLAGGYEQFF. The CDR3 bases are TGTGCCAGCAGCCCTGGACTAGCGGGAGGTTATGAGCAGTTCTTC.